This TCR beta chain was found in a study of blood T cell repertoires in COVID-19. Background on the study: PBMCs, B-cell-depleted T cells, or T cells were the source of the cDNA or gDNA that made up the material.

TCRdb keeps only in-frame clones here, not all; method: immunoSEQ multiplex PCR. The repertoire consists of about 200,000 clones, with over 85% occurring once and the leading ten covering less than 4%. J gave up 8 bases and V 3 bases, and 5 bases lay outside the gene matches. The CDR3 has 14 residues. Germline V gives CDR1 SGHVS, CDR2 FQNEAQ. Sequencing input: PBMCs or T cells enriched from blood (not recorded which). This TCR derives from a young woman with acute COVID-19. The chain links TRBV7-8 to TRBJ1-2; the match to TRBD1 covers 11 bases. CDR3 DNA sequence: TGTGCCAGCAGCTTCGGGACAGGGGGTTACGGCTACACCTTC. Its protein product is CASSFGTGGYGYTF.